This T cell receptor (beta chain) is from a study of CXCR3-negative and CXCR3-positive naive CD8 T cells. Germline lookup yields CDR1 KGHDR and CDR2 SFDVKD. The CDR3 runs 19 residues. Findings and caveats of the study: With respect to TRBV-TRBJ usage, naive CXCR3-negative and CXCR3-positive cells were similar; memory differed.

In preparing the TRB cDNA libraries, 5' RACE with UMI labels was used. No DNA is given; TCRdb re-called the 5' RACE reads and lists each CDR3 protein once. The sample includes around 50,000 distinct CDR3 sequences. A remark on this clonotype: Its specificity is unknown.

The sequencing input was memory CD8+ T cells from blood. The rearrangement joins TRBV24-1 to TRBJ2-2; TCRdb gives TRBD2 as the D gene, but with no DNA this cannot be confirmed. This TCR was sampled from a human donor in good health. Some clones in this sample may be carry-over from other donors' samples. CDR3 region: CATSDQSGLAGTNTGELFF.